The T cell receptor (beta chain) described here comes from a study of blood T cell repertoires in COVID-19. Overall study: Whether acute or convalescent, the COVID-19 samples came from the United States, Italy and Spain. Nucleic acid was either cDNA or gDNA, and it came from T cells, B-cell-depleted T cells, or PBMCs.

In the source study's methods: Estimates of nucleated cell counts were drawn from the amplification of reference gene primers. Sequencing used immunoSEQ multiplex PCR; TCRdb keeps in-frame clones, though not all of them. D and trimming were read from the DNA, whereas the V and J calls and clone size are those reported in that table. The data hold tens of thousands of clones, with around nine tenths observed a single time. As for this clone: An end of the junction differs from the germline gene, which may be a read error.

The V gene's germline CDR1 is SGHAT and CDR2 FQNNGV. This CDR3 contains 12 residues. The V and J genes are TRBV11-2 and TRBJ1-3, with TRBD1 matching over 7 bases. The sequence was obtained from a man aged 60-69 years with acute or convalescent COVID-19. The specimen was peripheral blood. CDR3 loop: CASSLDWRDSSF. CDR3 nucleotide sequence: TGTGCCAGCAGCTTAGATTGGCGGGACAGCAGTTTT.